This T cell receptor (beta chain) derives from a study of cytomegalovirus exposure and HLA in healthy donors. Study at large: A subsequent analysis reported that the 120 validation repertoires were produced on the same platform that had also been used for the 600 to 800 first-cohort repertoires. Study results and caveats: Listed as cytomegalovirus-associated were 150 or so TCR beta chains. Clusters of TCRs from the first cohort tended to co-occur in the 90 to 150 validation repertoires (as a later analysis found). Most TCR sequences proved rare, with some public TCRs found in many donors.

TCRdb's table, derived via immunoSEQ multiplex PCR, lists solely in-frame clones and lacks some. The profile shows over 110,000 clones, almost 85% of them singletons. The V gene's germline CDR1 is SGHDT and CDR2 YYEEEE. This CDR3 is 14 amino acids long. The V end lost 1 base, the J end lost 13 bases, and 15 bases lay between the germline ends. In its sample, this clone was seen many times. The antigen remains undetermined. This receptor was identified in a woman aged 30 to 39 in good health and CMV-seronegative. V gene TRBV5-6 combines with J gene TRBJ1-6; weak D call: TRBD1 (5 bases). The sample taken for sequencing was PBMCs. CDR3 bases: TGTGCCAGCAGCTTGAGGGGTGGGGCCTCCCCCCTCCACTTT. Translated: CASSLRGGASPLHF.